The clone carrying this T cell receptor (beta chain) was seen a handful of times. Its target is unknown. TCRdb called the RT-PCR reads again in MiXCR, with one record for every CDR3 protein. The repertoire holds around 540,000 distinct CDR3 sequences, with 12% as singletons. The sample is drawn from a study of response to subunit inactivated influenza vaccine. Whole-study findings and limits: It was suggested by the authors that few new T cells are recruited by each seasonal influenza vaccination.

This CDR3 has 14 amino acids. Deletions cut 3 bases from V and 3 bases from J, with 8 bases between. This TCR came from a man between 50 and 59 years old who received an inactivated influenza vaccine. The J gene is TRBJ2-2, the V gene TRBV12-3 or TRBV12-4, with D perhaps matching TRBD1 or TRBD2 (5 bases each). The specimen comprised PBMCs from blood, sampled on the day of vaccination. The CDR3 loop is CASSFGADTGELFF. The CDR3 region has the DNA TGTGCCAGCAGTTTCGGGGCGGACACCGGGGAGCTGTTTTTT.